This T cell receptor (beta chain) is from a study of T-cell reconstitution after alpha-beta-depleted transplantation in children. Study-level findings and limits: A year had passed since transplant, and T-cell counts and diversity by then came mostly from newly produced T cells. Surviving recipient T cells and thymic progenitors accounted for the high day-60 TCRbeta diversity observed in some patients. Several hundred expanded graft clones reportedly supplied alpha-beta T cells about two months after transplant.

The CDR3 contains 11 residues. Germline V gene sequence: CDR1 SGDLS, CDR2 YYNGEE. Turning to this clonotype: Its matching antigen is unknown. A read error may produce the germline difference seen at one junction end.

Unique molecular identifiers were incorporated into the prepared TCRbeta library. In TCRdb, the PCR reads were re-called with MiXCR into one record per CDR3 protein. Here the sample spans about 440,000 distinct CDR3 sequences, over 40% being singletons. The source is a girl aged 2 to 9 with aplastic anemia, due to receive a stem cell transplant. This chain connects TRBV9 to TRBJ1-2; D ambiguous. The sequencing here drew on PBMCs, taken before TCRalphabeta/CD19-depleted stem cell transplant. The CDR3 bases are TGTGCCAGCAGCGATAAGCTCGGAACGTACTTC. It encodes CASSDKLGTYF.